The clone carrying this T cell receptor beta chain appeared many times. Its antigen is not known. Naive CD8 T cells were FACS-sorted by CD8+CD4-CCR7+CD45RA+ markers. The entry originates in a study of molecular identifiers for immune sequencing clone quantification. Study conclusions and caveats: Should identical TCR molecules share a barcode, the sizes of highly expanded clones could be underestimated.

TCRdb ran MiXCR on the PCR reads and lists one entry per CDR3 protein. The data contain hundreds of thousands of distinct CDR3 sequences, around 21% of them seen just once; the ten biggest clones take up 0.81%. V was cut by 1 base and J by 4 bases, with 11 bases left in between. The CDR3 runs to 13 residues. Germline values: CDR1 DFQATT, CDR2 SNEGSKA (reference sequence). The clonotype originates from a human donor in good health. Some libraries in this study had Jurkat cell RNA spiked in. This sequence joins TRBV20-1 and TRBJ2-7; D is uncertain. The source material was naive CD8+ T cells from blood, with Jurkat cell RNA spiked in. Indicated subset: FACS-sorted CD8+CD4-CCR7+CD45RA+ naive T cells. The CDR3 nucleotides read TGCAGTGCTAGAGGTAGCAGAGCTTACGAGCAGTACTTC. Amino acids: CSARGSRAYEQYF.